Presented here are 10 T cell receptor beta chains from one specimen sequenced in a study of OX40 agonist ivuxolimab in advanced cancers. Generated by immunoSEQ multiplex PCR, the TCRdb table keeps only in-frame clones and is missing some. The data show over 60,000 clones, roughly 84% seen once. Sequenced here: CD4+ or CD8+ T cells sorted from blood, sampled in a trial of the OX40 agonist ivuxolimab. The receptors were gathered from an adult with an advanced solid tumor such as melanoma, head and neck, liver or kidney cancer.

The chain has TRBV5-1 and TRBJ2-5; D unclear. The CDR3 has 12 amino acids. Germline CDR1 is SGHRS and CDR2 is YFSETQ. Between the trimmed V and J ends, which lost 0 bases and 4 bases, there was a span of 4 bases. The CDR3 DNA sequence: TGCGCCAGCAGCTTGGGGTCAGAGACCCAGTACTTC. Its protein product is CASSLGSETQYF.

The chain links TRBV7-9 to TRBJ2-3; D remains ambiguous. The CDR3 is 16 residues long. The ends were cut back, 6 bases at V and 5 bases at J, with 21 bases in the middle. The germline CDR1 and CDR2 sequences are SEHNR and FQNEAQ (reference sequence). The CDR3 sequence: CASRAQNSVGVDTQYF. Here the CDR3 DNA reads TGTGCCAGCAGGGCCCAGAATAGTGTCGGTGTAGATACGCAGTATTTT.

Here the CDR3 DNA reads TGCGCCAGCAGCCCGGGGGTCGGAGTGAACACTGAAGCTTTCTTT. Translated, it gives CASSPGVGVNTEAFF. The chain is built from TRBV5-1 and TRBJ1-1, with D possibly TRBD1 on 5 matching bases. The V gene's germline CDR1 is SGHRS and CDR2 YFSETQ. The CDR3 contains 15 residues. Deletions cut 4 bases from V and 0 bases from J, with 13 bases between.

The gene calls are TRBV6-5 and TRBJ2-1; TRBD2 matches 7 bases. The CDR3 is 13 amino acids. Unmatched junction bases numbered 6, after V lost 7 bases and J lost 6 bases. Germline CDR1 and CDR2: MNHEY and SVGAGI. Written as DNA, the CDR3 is TGTGCCAGCACACAAGAGCGGGGCAATGAGCAGTTCTTC. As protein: CASTQERGNEQFF.

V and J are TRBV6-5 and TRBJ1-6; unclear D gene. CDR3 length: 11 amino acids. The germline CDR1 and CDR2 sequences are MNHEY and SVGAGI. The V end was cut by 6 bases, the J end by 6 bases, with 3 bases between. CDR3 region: CASRGNSPLHF. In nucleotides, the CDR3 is TGTGCCAGCAGGGGTAATTCACCCCTCCACTTT.

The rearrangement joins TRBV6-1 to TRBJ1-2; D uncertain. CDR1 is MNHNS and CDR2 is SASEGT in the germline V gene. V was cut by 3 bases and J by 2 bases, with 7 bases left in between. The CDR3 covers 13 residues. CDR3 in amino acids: CASSETGNYGYTF. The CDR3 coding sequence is TGTGCCAGCAGTGAGACGGGAAACTATGGCTACACCTTC.

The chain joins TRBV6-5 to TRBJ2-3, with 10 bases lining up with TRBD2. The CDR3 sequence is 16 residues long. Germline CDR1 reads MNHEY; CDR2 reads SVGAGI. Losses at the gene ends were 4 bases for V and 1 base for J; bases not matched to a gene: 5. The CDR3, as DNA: TGTGCCAGCAGTTCCTCCGGGACTAGCGGCACAGATACGCAGTATTTT. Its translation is CASSSSGTSGTDTQYF.

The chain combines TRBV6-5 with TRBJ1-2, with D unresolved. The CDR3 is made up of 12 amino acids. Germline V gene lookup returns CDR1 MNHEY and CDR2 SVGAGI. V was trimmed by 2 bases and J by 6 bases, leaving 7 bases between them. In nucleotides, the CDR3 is TGTGCCAGCAGTTACAACGGGGATGGCTACACCTTC. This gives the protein CASSYNGDGYTF.

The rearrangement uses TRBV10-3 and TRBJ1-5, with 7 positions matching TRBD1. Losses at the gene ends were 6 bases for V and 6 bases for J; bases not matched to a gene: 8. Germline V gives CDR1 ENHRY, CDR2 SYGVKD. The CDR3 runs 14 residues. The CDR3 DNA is TGTGCCATCAGCGATCAGGGGGGAGGTCAGCCCCAGCATTTT. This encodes CAISDQGGGQPQHF.

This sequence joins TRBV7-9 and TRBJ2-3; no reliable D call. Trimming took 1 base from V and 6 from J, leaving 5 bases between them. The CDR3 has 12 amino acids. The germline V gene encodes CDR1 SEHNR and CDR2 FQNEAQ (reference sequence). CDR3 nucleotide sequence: TGTGCCAGCAGCTTAGAAGGGGATACGCAGTATTTT. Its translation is CASSLEGDTQYF.